Presented here are 5 T cell receptor beta chains from one specimen sequenced in a study of cytomegalovirus exposure and HLA in healthy donors. The study ran its PCR with 60 Vbeta and 13 Jbeta primers. Produced via immunoSEQ multiplex PCR; TCRdb's table is partial and in-frame only. Here the sample spans around 200,000 clones, around 62% being singletons. Sequenced material: PBMCs. The source of these receptors is a man aged 35 to 55 in good health and CMV-seronegative.

This clone was observed a single time. The DNA of the CDR3 is TGCGCCAGCAGCTTGGGGGGGGACACCGGGGAGCTGTTTTTT. Its translation: CASSLGGDTGELFF. This chain joins TRBV5-1 and TRBJ2-2; D is perhaps TRBD2 (6 bases). Between the trimmed V and J ends, which lost 0 bases and 3 bases, there was a span of 6 bases. The CDR3 length is 14 residues. Germline V gene sequence: CDR1 SGHRS, CDR2 YFSETQ.

This clone was seen only a few times. V usage is TRBV5-1 and J usage is TRBJ1-4; the match to TRBD1 covers 8 bases. Trimming took 4 bases from V and 1 from J; bases not matched to a gene: 6. The CDR3 totals 16 residues. In germline, CDR1 is SGHRS, CDR2 YFSETQ. As DNA, the CDR3 is TGCGCCAGCAGCCGACAGGGGTCGGGAACTAATGAAAAACTGTTTTTT. Amino acids: CASSRQGSGTNEKLFF. The full variable domain, completed using reference TRBV5-1 and TRBJ1-4, is KAGVTQTPRYLIKTRGQQVTLSCSPISGHRSVSWYQQTPGQGLQFLFEYFSETQRNKGNFPGRFSGRQFSNSRSEMNVSTLELGDSALYLCASSRQGSGTNEKLFFGSGTQLSVL.

This clone has a handful of counts. The V gene is TRBV6-6, the J gene TRBJ2-2, with TRBD2 matching over 10 bases. In germline, CDR1 is MNHNY, CDR2 SVGAGI (reference sequence). The V and J ends lost 6 bases and 5 bases, in that order; junction bases with no gene match: 6. The CDR3 loop spans 15 amino acids. The chain's CDR3 is CASRSSGRGTGELFF. The CDR3 nucleotides read TGTGCCAGCAGATCGAGCGGGAGGGGGACCGGGGAGCTGTTTTTT.

This clone has more than one count but fewer than ten. The chain combines TRBV2 with TRBJ2-7, with 7 positions matching TRBD1. Trimming cost V 5 bases and J 4 bases; bases outside gene matches: 5. This CDR3 spans 13 amino acids. Germline loops: CDR1 SNHLY, CDR2 FYNNEI. The DNA for the CDR3 is TGTGCCAGCAGTCCACAGGGGAATTACGAGCAGTACTTC. It yields the protein CASSPQGNYEQYF.

Only a few counts were recorded for this clone. This rearrangement joins TRBV6-1 to TRBJ1-6, with 9 bases matching TRBD1. Germline CDR1 reads MNHNS; CDR2 reads SASEGT. The CDR3 sequence is 15 residues long. V was clipped by 7 bases and J by 9 bases; unmatched bases: 10. The CDR3 sequence is CASNKQGAPSSPLHF. CDR3 DNA sequence: TGTGCCAGCAATAAACAGGGGGCTCCTTCTTCACCCCTCCACTTT.